This T cell receptor (beta chain) was identified during a study of T cell repertoires in cytomegalovirus infection. About the research overall: In the study, CMV epitopes included recently identified HLA-C-restricted and well-studied HLA-B-restricted ones. Indications came from public TCR beta signatures; they pointed to CMV infection and to a matching HLA type. Study-level points and caveats: HLA-C-restricted CMV-specific TCR beta clonotypes prevailed in the ex vivo response.

TCRdb called the reads again in MiXCR, with one record for every CDR3 protein. The data contain about a million distinct CDR3 sequences, roughly a third of them seen just once; the ten biggest clones take up around 15%. In its sample, this clonotype was seen once. What it binds is unknown. The CDR3 has 15 residues. Germline V gene data show CDR1 as MNHEY and CDR2 as SVGAGI. Trimming took off 5 bases at V and 8 bases at J, with 16 bases between the two ends. Specimen: cultured CD8+ T cells from PBMCs, collected from culture after CMV antigen stimulation. The TCR sequence derives from a human donor in good health (CMV status not recorded). Some clones in this sample may be carry-over from other donors' samples. This chain connects TRBV6-5 to TRBJ1-6; perhaps TRBD1 as D (6 bases). The CDR3 DNA follows: TGTGCCAGCAGTCCCCCGGACAGAGATTATTCACCCCTCCACTTT. Protein product: CASSPPDRDYSPLHF.